One sample yielded the 10 T cell receptor beta chains listed below, sequenced in a study of identical twins. MiXCR, run by TCRdb on the 5' RACE reads, gives a single entry per CDR3 protein. The data show 450,000 or so distinct CDR3 sequences, with roughly an eighth seen just once and more than 0.8% held by the top ten. The sample was also reused in another study, on yellow fever vaccine responses in identical twins.

The source material was CD4+ T cells sorted from blood. Source of these receptors: a woman aged 18-29 years in good health.

This clonotype appeared a few times. V gene TRBV5-1 combines with J gene TRBJ2-3; D not certain. V lost 1 base and J 2 bases, leaving 17 bases between the germline ends. This CDR3 has 17 amino acids. CDR1 and CDR2 (germline): SGHRS, YFSETQ. CDR3: CASSLRPGALLTDTQYF. The CDR3 DNA reads TGCGCCAGCAGCTTGCGGCCAGGAGCCTTACTCACAGATACGCAGTATTTT.

The CDR3 DNA sequence: TGTGCCAGCAGCCTACCAGGGACTAGCGTCTACGAGCAGTACTTC. Its translation: CASSLPGTSVYEQYF. The chain uses TRBV3-1 and TRBJ2-7, with TRBD2 identical over 10 bases. The V gene's germline CDR1 is LGHDT and CDR2 YNNKEL (reference sequence). The length of the CDR3 is 15 residues. Trimming removed 4 bases from V and 3 bases from J; junction bases left unmatched: 6.

The chain uses TRBV12-3 or TRBV12-4 and TRBJ2-5; 7 bases map to TRBD1. The length of the CDR3 is 14 residues. The V segment lost 5 bases and the J segment 2 bases; nucleotides outside the gene matches: 5. The CDR3 DNA is TGTGCCAGCAGTAAAGACAGGGTTCAAGAGACCCAGTACTTC. Protein sequence: CASSKDRVQETQYF.

There are a few counts of this clonotype. V usage is TRBV11-2 and J usage is TRBJ2-1, with 7 nucleotides matching TRBD2. After removal of 7 bases from V and 1 base from J, the junction contained 7 bases not matched to a gene. Germline loops: CDR1 SGHAT, CDR2 FQNNGV. The CDR3 covers 15 residues. The CDR3 loop reads CASTPPGRSYNEQFF. Here the CDR3 DNA reads TGTGCCAGCACGCCTCCCGGGAGGTCCTACAATGAGCAGTTCTTC. The full variable domain, with the rest looked up from reference TRBV11-2 and TRBJ2-1, is EAGVAQSPRYKIIEKRQSVAFWCNPISGHATLYWYQQILGQGPKLLIQFQNNGVVDDSQLPKDRFSAERLKGVDSTLKIQPAKLEDSAVYLCASTPPGRSYNEQFFGPGTRLTVL.

The rearrangement joins TRBV4-1 to TRBJ2-3; D is unclear. Germline CDR1 and CDR2: MGHRA and YSYEKL. The CDR3 loop spans 14 amino acids. V dropped 4 bases and J dropped 3 bases, with 11 bases sitting between them. CDR3 coding DNA: TGCGCCAGCAGCCTGACCGCACTGACAGATACGCAGTATTTT. It translates to CASSLTALTDTQYF.

The chain joins TRBV29-1 to TRBJ2-1, with 8 bases that match TRBD2. V shed 7 bases and J 6 bases; nucleotides not matched to a gene: 11. This CDR3 is built from 14 residues. Germline CDR1 SQVTM, CDR2 ANQGSEA. Written as DNA, the CDR3 is TGCAGCGCCGAAAGCGGGAGCCCTCCCAATGAGCAGTTCTTC. Translation: CSAESGSPPNEQFF.

The chain uses TRBV5-4 and TRBJ2-3, with D possibly TRBD1 on 5 matching bases. The CDR3 contains 16 residues. Germline V gives CDR1 SGHNT, CDR2 YYREEE (reference sequence). The V and J ends lost 4 bases and 3 bases respectively, with 18 bases between them. CDR3 bases: TGTGCCAGCAGCCCTCGAACAGGCTTGGGTACAGATACGCAGTATTTT. Encoded protein: CASSPRTGLGTDTQYF. The full variable domain, in which reference TRBV5-4 and TRBJ2-3 provide the parts outside the CDR3, is ETGVTQSPTHLIKTRGQQVTLRCSSQSGHNTVSWYQQALGQGPQFIFQYYREEENGRGNFPPRFSGLQFPNYSSELNVNALELDDSALYLCASSPRTGLGTDTQYFGPGTRLTVL.

This clonotype was observed at least ten times. The chain employs TRBV7-2 and TRBJ1-5, with 7 bases matching TRBD1. The V and J ends lost 7 bases and 0 bases, in that order; junction bases with no gene match: 6. Germline CDR1 is SGHTA and CDR2 is FQGNSA. The CDR3 spans 15 residues. The DNA of the CDR3 is TGTGCCAGCACCCCGGGGGACAGTAGCAATCAGCCCCAGCATTTT. Its translation: CASTPGDSSNQPQHF.

This clonotype has only a few counts. The DNA of the CDR3 is TGTGCCAGCAGTTCCACCGGACAGGGGTTTAGTGAAAAACTGTTTTTT. Translated, it gives CASSSTGQGFSEKLFF. V gene TRBV6-5 combines with J gene TRBJ1-4; 9 bases map to TRBD1. The germline gives CDR1 MNHEY, CDR2 SVGAGI. The ends lost 4 bases at V and 7 bases at J; junction bases unmatched: 10. The CDR3 is 16 amino acids.

This clonotype turned up a few times. V is TRBV20-1 and J is TRBJ1-1; D perhaps matches TRBD1 (5 bases). Trimming removed 3 bases at V and 8 bases at J, with 10 bases between. Germline CDR1 DFQATT, CDR2 SNEGSKA (reference sequence). This CDR3 contains 11 residues. This CDR3 reads CSASEHREAFF. CDR3 nucleotides: TGCAGTGCTAGTGAACACAGGGAAGCTTTCTTT.